This T cell receptor (beta chain) was identified in a study of metastatic and nonmetastatic thyroid tumors. About the research overall: Both malignant and benign thyroid patients supplied peripheral blood and tumor or nodule tissue samples, across which the repertoires of these patients were then compared.

The CDR3 length is 15 residues. V shed 6 bases and J shed 10 bases, with 19 bases lying between them. CDR1 is MDHEN and CDR2 is SYDVKM in the germline V gene. TCRdb re-clonotyped the PCR reads via MiXCR. The repertoire consists of 4,400 or so clones, with 30% to 35% occurring once and the leading ten covering roughly 15%. There were no patients who had received any treatment before thyroid surgery. This clone showed up just a few times. Sequencing was carried out using adjacent normal tissue. This receptor was taken from a female donor with papillary thyroid cancer or a benign thyroid nodule (not recorded which). Some clones in this sample may be carry-over from other donors' samples. The genes are TRBV28 and TRBJ1-6; D is perhaps TRBD1 (6 bases). CDR3 loop: CASSEKTGGGSPLHF. The CDR3 nucleotides read TGTGCCAGCAGCGAAAAGACAGGTGGAGGCTCACCCCTCCACTTT.